This passage covers 9 T cell receptor beta chains from one sample sequenced in a study of control samples from healthy donors and cancer patients. Profiling relied on immunoSEQ multiplex PCR, and the TCRdb table lists in-frame clones only, not all of them. The sample comprises 120,000 or so clones, more than 75% of which are singletons, and around 9% rests with the top ten. The specimen sequenced was blood. These receptors originate from a man aged 35 to 55 in good health.

The chain employs TRBV29-1 and TRBJ2-3, with 8 bases lining up with TRBD1. Per germline, CDR1 SQVTM and CDR2 ANQGSEA. CDR3 length equals 16 residues. J was trimmed by 2 bases and V by 1 base; bases with no gene match: 8. DNA of the CDR3: TGCAGCGTTGAAGGCGGTTCAGGGGGCCTCACAGATACGCAGTATTTT. The encoded protein is CSVEGGSGGLTDTQYF.

Worth noting for this clone: The same CDR3 is also encoded by other DNA sequences in this sample. The genes are TRBV12-3 or TRBV12-4 and TRBJ1-1; maybe TRBD1 (6 bases). The length of the CDR3 is 13 residues. Trimming pared 0 bases from V and 8 bases from J, leaving 10 bases between. The CDR3 DNA reads as TGTGCCAGCAGTTTAGCGCGGGGGGCGGAAGCTTTCTTT. This gives the protein CASSLARGAEAFF.

This rearrangement joins TRBV5-1 to TRBJ2-7, with 10 nucleotides matching TRBD2. V lost 4 bases, J lost 5 bases, and 9 bases stayed unmatched. CDR3 length equals 15 residues. In germline, CDR1 is SGHRS, CDR2 YFSETQ. Here the CDR3 DNA reads TGCGCCAGCAGCCGACTAGCGGGCTATCAAGACGAGCAGTACTTC. Protein product: CASSRLAGYQDEQYF.

The chain is built from TRBV21-1 and TRBJ2-7; the D call in the table, TRBD1, was not verified against the DNA. TRBV21-1 is termed a pseudogene. The CDR3 spans 14 residues. CDR3 sequence reads: CASLSRTGENEQYF. Written as DNA, the CDR3 is TGTGCCAGCCTGAGCCGGACAGGGGAGAACGAGCAGTACTTC.

The CDR3 bases are TGTGCCATTCCAACACCGTCTAGCCTGTTCTTC. This encodes CAIPTPSSLFF. This chain uses TRBV12-3 or TRBV12-4 with TRBJ2-1; D perhaps matches TRBD2 (5 bases). The CDR3 covers 11 residues. Trimming stripped 10 bases from V and 15 bases from J, with 19 bases between.

V is TRBV6-9 and J is TRBJ1-6; D remains ambiguous. V lost 3 bases and J 5 bases, leaving 11 bases between the germline ends. Germline CDR1 reads MNHGY; CDR2 reads SVAAGI. The CDR3 is 15 amino acids. CDR3 sequence (DNA): TGTGCCAGCAGTTACTTTTTCCAGGATAATTCACCCCTCCACTTT. Amino acid sequence: CASSYFFQDNSPLHF.

The chain has TRBV6-6 and TRBJ1-1; no firm D call. Trimming shortened V by 6 bases and J by 4 bases, and 15 bases separated the two germline ends. The CDR3 runs to 14 residues. Germline-derived CDR1 and CDR2 are MNHNY and SVGAGI (reference sequence). The CDR3 sequence is CASRDPVGVTEAFF. For the CDR3, the DNA is TGTGCCAGCAGAGACCCGGTCGGTGTCACTGAAGCTTTCTTT.

The rearrangement links TRBV18 to TRBJ1-6; TRBD1 is a possible D gene (5 bases). Germline CDR1 reads KGHSH; CDR2 reads LQKENI. Trimming left V 3 bases short and J 6 bases short, with 6 bases between. This CDR3 has 13 amino acids. DNA of the CDR3: TGTGCCAGCTCACCGGACATTAATTCACCCCTCCACTTT. Translated, it gives CASSPDINSPLHF.

This chain links TRBV25-1 with TRBJ1-1, with TRBD1 identical over 8 bases. The CDR3 contains 15 residues. Losses at the gene ends were 3 bases for V and 7 bases for J; bases not matched to a gene: 10. CDR1 is MGHDK, CDR2 SYGVNS, per germline. The CDR3 bases are TGTGCCAGCAGTGATCGGACAGGGATTTTGAATGAAGCTTTCTTT. Translated, it gives CASSDRTGILNEAFF.